A few counts support the clone carrying this TCR beta chain. The antigen is unknown. Construction of the TCRbeta library involved unique molecular identifiers. MiXCR, run by TCRdb on the PCR reads, gives a single entry per CDR3 protein. Of 250,000 to 400,000 distinct CDR3 sequences listed, approximately 23% are singletons. These data originate in a study of T-cell reconstitution after alpha-beta-depleted transplantation in children. Germline V gives CDR1 MNHNS, CDR2 SASEGT. The CDR3 covers 18 residues. The junction had 12 bases not matched to a gene; V was cut back by 6 bases and J by 2 bases. Study-wide points: Recipient T cells and thymic progenitors that survived gave rise to the high TCRbeta diversity observed at day 60 in some patients. Reports say that about two months after transplant, the alpha-beta T cells came out of several hundred graft clones that had expanded. T-cell counts and diversity at one year following transplant were attributed mainly to newly produced T cells.

The receptor's source is a male patient aged 10-17 years who had a stem cell transplant for acute lymphoblastic leukemia, so the T cells may come from the graft donor. V is TRBV6-1 and J is TRBJ2-6; 8 bases agree with TRBD1. The material was PBMCs, mostly from graft donor cells, obtained 180 days after TCRalphabeta/CD19-depleted stem cell transplant. The CDR3 nucleotides read TGTGCCAGCAGCCGGCCGGGACAGGCTGCTACTGGGGCCAACGTCCTGACTTTC. Residues: CASSRPGQAATGANVLTF.